This T cell receptor beta chain was recorded in a study of blood T cell repertoires in COVID-19. Study information: There were acute and convalescent COVID-19 samples, and they came from the United States, Italy and Spain.

The V end lost 1 base, the J end lost 2 bases, and 10 bases lay between the germline ends. The germline gives CDR1 MNHNS, CDR2 SASEGT. There are 15 residues in the CDR3. Individuals aged roughly 18 to 90 years were recruited from roughly 23 US areas. TCRdb's copy holds only in-frame clones and misses some; the assay was immunoSEQ multiplex PCR. Found here are around 160,000 clones, over 75% of them singletons; the top ten hold 1.2%. Material: PBMCs or T cells enriched from blood (not recorded which). J is TRBJ2-3 and V is TRBV6-1; unclear D gene. This TCR derives from a woman younger than 45 with acute COVID-19. CDR3 nucleotides: TGTGCCAGCAGTGAAGAGCCATACTACACAGATACGCAGTATTTT. Translating gives CASSEEPYYTDTQYF.